This note documents a single T cell receptor beta chain sequence. Germline CDR1 and CDR2: ENHRY and SYGVKD. The ends were cut back, 5 bases at V and 5 bases at J, with 6 bases in the middle. The CDR3 contains 12 residues. The data are from a study of blood T cell repertoires in COVID-19. Across the whole study: Sources were T cells, B-cell-depleted T cells, or PBMCs; the material itself was cDNA or gDNA.

The table came from immunoSEQ multiplex PCR; TCRdb's copy has only in-frame clones and leaves some out. The sample holds 49,000 or so clones, 87% seen once. The receptor comes from a man aged 50 to 59 with active COVID-19. The specimen sequenced was peripheral blood. V usage is TRBV10-3 and J usage is TRBJ2-2; D might be TRBD2 (5 bases). In nucleotides, the CDR3 is TGTGCCATCAGTACGGGGACCGGGGAGCTGTTTTTT. It encodes CAISTGTGELFF.